Listed here is a single TCR beta chain. This sample stems from a study of T-cell memory formation after mild COVID-19. TCRdb itself ran the 5' RACE reads through MiXCR, one entry per CDR3 protein. The repertoire holds some 130,000 distinct CDR3 sequences, about 23% seen once, with approximately 25% in the top ten. The CDR3 loop spans 14 amino acids. V gave up 1 base and J gave up 3 bases, with 6 bases separating them. This TCR came from an adult woman who had mild COVID-19 (a few samples of this study predate the infection). Cell type and time point are not known. Sequences were obtained from PBMCs or a T cell subset sorted from them (not recorded which). The J gene is TRBJ2-2, the V gene TRBV12-3 or TRBV12-4; no definite D call. CDR3 DNA sequence: TGTGCCAGCAGTTTAGATTTTTACACCGGGGAGCTGTTTTTT. Its translation: CASSLDFYTGELFF.